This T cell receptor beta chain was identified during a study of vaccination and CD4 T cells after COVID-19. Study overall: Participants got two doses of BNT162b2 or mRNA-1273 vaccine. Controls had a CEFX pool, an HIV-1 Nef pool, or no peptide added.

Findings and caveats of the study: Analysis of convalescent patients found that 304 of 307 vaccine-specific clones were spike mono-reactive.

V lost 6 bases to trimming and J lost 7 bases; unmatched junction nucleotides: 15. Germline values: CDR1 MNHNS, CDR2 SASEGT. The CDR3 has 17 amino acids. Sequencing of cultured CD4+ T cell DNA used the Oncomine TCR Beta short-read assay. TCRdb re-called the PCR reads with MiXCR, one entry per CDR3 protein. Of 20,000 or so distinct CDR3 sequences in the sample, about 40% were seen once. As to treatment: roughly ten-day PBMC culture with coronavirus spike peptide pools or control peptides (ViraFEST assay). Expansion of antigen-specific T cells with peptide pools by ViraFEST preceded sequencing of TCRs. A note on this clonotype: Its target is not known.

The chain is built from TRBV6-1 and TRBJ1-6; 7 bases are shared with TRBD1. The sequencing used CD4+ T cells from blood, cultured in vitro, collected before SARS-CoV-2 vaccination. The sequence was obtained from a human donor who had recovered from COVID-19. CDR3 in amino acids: CASSRLTGGQKNSPLHF. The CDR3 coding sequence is TGTGCCAGCAGCCGCCTCACCGGGGGACAGAAGAATTCACCCCTCCACTTT.